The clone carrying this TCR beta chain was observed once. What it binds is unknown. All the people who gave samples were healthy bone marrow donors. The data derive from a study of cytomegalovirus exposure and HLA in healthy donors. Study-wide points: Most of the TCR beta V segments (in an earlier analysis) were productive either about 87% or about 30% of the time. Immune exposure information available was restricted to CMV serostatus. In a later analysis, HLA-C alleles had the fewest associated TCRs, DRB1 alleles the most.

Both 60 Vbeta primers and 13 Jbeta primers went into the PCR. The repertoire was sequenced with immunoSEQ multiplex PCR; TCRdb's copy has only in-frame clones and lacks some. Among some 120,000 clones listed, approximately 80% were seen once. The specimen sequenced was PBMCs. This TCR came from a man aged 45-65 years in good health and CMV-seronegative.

CDR3 in DNA: TGCGCCAGCAGCAACCGAGCGGGGGGGCAGACGCAGTATTTT. It yields the protein CASSNRAGGQTQYF. The chain recombines TRBV4-3 with TRBJ2-3; 10 positions match TRBD2. CDR1 and CDR2 from the germline V gene are LGHNA and YSLEER. Trimming took 5 bases from V and 9 from J; bases not matched to a gene: 8. The CDR3 loop spans 14 amino acids.